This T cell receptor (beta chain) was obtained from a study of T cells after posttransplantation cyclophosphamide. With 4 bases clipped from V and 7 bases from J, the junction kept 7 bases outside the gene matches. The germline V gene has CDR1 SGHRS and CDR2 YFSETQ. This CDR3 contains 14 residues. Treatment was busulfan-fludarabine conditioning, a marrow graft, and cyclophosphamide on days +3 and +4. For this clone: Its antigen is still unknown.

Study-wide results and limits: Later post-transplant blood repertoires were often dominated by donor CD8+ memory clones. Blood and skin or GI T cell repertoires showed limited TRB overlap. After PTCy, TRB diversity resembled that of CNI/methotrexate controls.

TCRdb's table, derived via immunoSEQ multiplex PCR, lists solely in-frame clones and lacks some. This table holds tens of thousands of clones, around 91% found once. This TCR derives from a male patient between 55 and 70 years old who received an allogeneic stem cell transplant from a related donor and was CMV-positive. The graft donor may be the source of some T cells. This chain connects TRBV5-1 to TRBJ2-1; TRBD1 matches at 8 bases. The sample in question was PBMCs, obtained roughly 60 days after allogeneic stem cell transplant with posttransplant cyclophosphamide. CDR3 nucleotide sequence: TGCGCCAGCAGCCAGGGGGCTTTGGGGAATGAGCAGTTCTTC. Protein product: CASSQGALGNEQFF.